These T cell receptor beta chains were read from a single sample in a study of T cells expressing NK-cell markers. TCRdb re-called the 5' RACE reads; every CDR3 protein appears as one record, without DNA. In total, the table holds about 390,000 distinct CDR3 sequences. Material for sequencing was blood T cells: a sorted CD56 or NKG2C T cell subset, CD4+ or CD8+ T cells, or bulk PBMC T cells (not recorded which). The source is a woman in her 50s in good health. The CDR3 runs from the conserved cysteine through the conserved F or W.

CDR3 | length | J | V
CASSPQLTSGGNEQFF | 16 | TRBJ2-1 | TRBV5-6
CAISEGPGELFF | 12 | TRBJ2-2 | TRBV10-3
CASSLAVAGAGDTQYF | 16 | TRBJ2-3 | TRBV11-2
CASGLVFGQASNQPQHF | 17 | TRBJ1-5 | TRBV12-5
CASSLQGSLGNTIYF | 15 | TRBJ1-3 | TRBV27
CASRRTSQNIQYF | 13 | TRBJ2-4 | TRBV12-3/TRBV12-4
CSSTGVHGYTF | 11 | TRBJ1-2 | TRBV12-3/TRBV12-4
CASSLKTPGPKTVEETQYF | 19 | TRBJ2-5 | TRBV11-2
CATSRHLGGSDEQFF | 15 | TRBJ2-1 | TRBV15
CASSSSGRAEGEQYF | 15 | TRBJ2-7 | TRBV5-1
CASSSGGAREAFF | 13 | TRBJ1-1 | TRBV5-1
CASSQVLGSGTVQYF | 15 | TRBJ2-7 | TRBV11-3
CASSQDQSGEQFF | 13 | TRBJ2-1 | TRBV4-2
CASSSGTPYEQYF | 13 | TRBJ2-7 | TRBV28
CASRGVGGELFF | 12 | TRBJ2-2 | TRBV27
CAARREPDTGELFF | 14 | TRBJ2-2 | TRBV5-1
CASSENSAGRDNEQFF | 16 | TRBJ2-1 | TRBV7-9
CASSPRTQETQYF | 13 | TRBJ2-5 | TRBV18
CASSDSGTSEIPSYEQYF | 18 | TRBJ2-7 | TRBV4-1
CASIGLAGEQFF | 12 | TRBJ2-1 | TRBV12-3/TRBV12-4
CASSGIGGRLRELFF | 15 | TRBJ2-2 | TRBV19
CASSQASGRPEGNEQFF | 17 | TRBJ2-1 | TRBV3-1
CSAPREGQFNEQFF | 14 | TRBJ2-1 | TRBV29-1
CASSTSLRADTQYF | 14 | TRBJ2-3 | TRBV12-3/TRBV12-4
CSVEDLYGHAGRSGYTF | 17 | TRBJ1-2 | TRBV29-1
CASNRQRVGDTIYF | 14 | TRBJ1-3 | TRBV12-3/TRBV12-4
CASERIPGAGGTDTQYF | 17 | TRBJ2-3 | TRBV4-1
CASSLASADTQYF | 13 | TRBJ2-3 | TRBV7-9
CASTQGFYGYTF | 12 | TRBJ1-2 | TRBV12-3/TRBV12-4
CASSTIRGTAYEQYF | 15 | TRBJ2-7 | TRBV7-6
CAIRGEREASYEQYF | 15 | TRBJ2-7 | TRBV10-3
CASSKHTGELFF | 12 | TRBJ2-2 | TRBV21-1
CASRRLALAVSQDTQYF | 17 | TRBJ2-3 | TRBV7-2
CASQTSGMSNEQFF | 14 | TRBJ2-1 | TRBV5-1
CASSESKGFGYTF | 13 | TRBJ1-2 | TRBV10-2
CASSFRVLSSYNEQFF | 16 | TRBJ2-1 | TRBV12-3/TRBV12-4
CSASTGAERLSSYNEQFF | 18 | TRBJ2-1 | TRBV20-1
CASRPPGRQGEETQYF | 16 | TRBJ2-5 | TRBV12-3/TRBV12-4
CAMSLLGAAYGYTF | 14 | TRBJ1-2 | TRBV10-3
CASSLRGRTYEQYF | 14 | TRBJ2-7 | TRBV27
CSVAGQGSREQFF | 13 | TRBJ2-1 | TRBV29-1
CATRKGTSGMVEQFF | 15 | TRBJ2-1 | TRBV5-1